This T cell receptor (beta chain) was found in a study of blood T cells in healthy people across ages. The authors ran a second PCR of about 7 to 11 cycles using a sample-barcoded 5' primer and a J-beta primer mix. TCRdb reprocessed the 5' RACE reads via MiXCR and lists one record per CDR3 protein. The data show about 580,000 distinct CDR3 sequences, with 40% to 55% seen just once and around 23% held by the top ten. Trimming pared 7 bases from V and 5 bases from J, leaving 15 bases between. The CDR3 is 13 amino acids. The germline V gene encodes CDR1 MNHEY and CDR2 SMNVEV (reference sequence). Study results and caveats: PBMC samples, being unsorted, prevented any conclusive comparison of naive and antigen-experienced cells.

Extraction of total RNA produced a minimum of 5.5 micrograms from each sample. In this sample, this clonotype turned up a few times. No antigen is known for it. This receptor was obtained from a man older than 75 in good health. V is TRBV27 and J is TRBJ2-7; no firm D call. The sample comprised blood. The CDR3 sequence is CASTHSPEDEQYF. The DNA for the CDR3 is TGTGCCAGCACTCACAGCCCTGAAGACGAGCAGTACTTC.